This TCR beta chain was retrieved from a study of cytomegalovirus exposure and HLA in healthy donors. As regards this clone: Its antigen is not known.

Findings of the study overall: Researchers left out some V segments, among them TRBV6-2 and TRBV6-3, as indistinguishable. The investigators catalogued 150 to 200 TCR beta chains as cytomegalovirus-associated. The availability of immune exposure information extended only to CMV serostatus. Presence/absence comparisons presumed near-even sequencing depth among donors.

The CDR3 is 15 residues long. Germline assignment: CDR1 SGHDN and CDR2 FVKESK. Trimming took 5 bases from V and 2 from J; bases not matched to a gene: 8. The PCR employed 60 Vbeta primers together with 13 Jbeta primers. The protocol was immunoSEQ multiplex PCR, while the TCRdb copy is restricted to in-frame clones and leaves out a portion. Recorded for this sample: about 160,000 clones. The gene calls are TRBV14 and TRBJ2-7; 8 bases agree with TRBD1. The material sequenced was PBMCs. The receptor's source is a man aged 30-40 years in good health and CMV-seronegative. The CDR3 nucleotides read TGTGCCAGCAGCGACATACACAGGGGGACCTACGAGCAGTACTTC. Its protein is CASSDIHRGTYEQYF. Complete variable domain (other parts from reference TRBV14 and TRBJ2-7): EAGVTQFPSHSVIEKGQTVTLRCDPISGHDNLYWYRRVMGKEIKFLLHFVKESKQDESGMPNNRFLAERTGGTYSTLKVQPAELEDSGVYFCASSDIHRGTYEQYFGPGTRLTVT.